The sequence of this TCR beta chain was determined in a study of cytomegalovirus exposure and HLA in healthy donors. Germline CDR1 MDHEN, CDR2 SYDVKM. This CDR3 is built from 14 residues. The ends were cut back, 4 bases at V and 6 bases at J, with 15 bases in the middle. PCR primers comprised 60 Vbeta and 13 Jbeta primers. TCRdb's table, derived via immunoSEQ multiplex PCR, lists solely in-frame clones and lacks some. The sample holds some 96,000 clones, roughly three fifths seen once. The chain links TRBV28 to TRBJ1-2, with unresolved D. This sequence was found in a man aged 55 to 70 in good health and CMV-seronegative. The specimen sequenced was PBMCs. The CDR3, as DNA: TGTGCCAGCAGTTGGCAGGCCTTTTCGAATGGCTACACCTTC. It yields the protein CASSWQAFSNGYTF.